What follows describes a single TCR beta chain. Its antigen is not known. Cell sorting via CD45RO/CCR7/CD25/CD127/CD95/CD27 was performed to obtain CD4+ naive, central memory, regulatory and stem cell-like memory cells. This specimen belongs to a study of beta chain features in type 1 diabetes. Study-wide results and caveats: TCRB CDR3 length was moderately but significantly reduced in all four CD4+ subsets of Type 1 diabetes patients.

Isolated RNA was reverse transcribed in full, so expressed TCRB transcripts were sequenced. This table comes from immunoSEQ multiplex PCR, and its TCRdb copy is limited to in-frame clones, with some not included. This table has some 900,000 clones, roughly a sixth appearing once. This CDR3 is built from 17 residues. V gave up 4 bases and J gave up 1 base; unmatched junction bases: 10. In germline, CDR1 is MDHEN, CDR2 SYDVKM. Material: naive CD4+ T cells from blood. The sequence came from a young woman in good health. The V call is TRBV28, the J call TRBJ1-3, with 7 bases fitting TRBD1. Written as DNA, the CDR3 is TGTGCCAGCAGTTCTCTACCGGGACAGACGTCTGGAAACACCATATATTTT. This gives the protein CASSSLPGQTSGNTIYF.